The present T cell receptor (beta chain) was sequenced within a study of response to subunit inactivated influenza vaccine. Study results and caveats: Each seasonal influenza vaccination, the authors suggested, recruits few new T cells.

Germline V CDR1 and CDR2: DFQATT, SNEGSKA (reference sequence). The CDR3 is 13 amino acids. Between the trimmed V and J ends, which lost 7 bases and 3 bases, there was a span of 13 bases. MiXCR, applied by TCRdb to the RT-PCR reads, yields one record per CDR3 protein. This table holds around 300,000 distinct CDR3 sequences, approximately 21% found once. As to this clonotype: Its target is unknown.

The rearrangement links TRBV20-1 to TRBJ1-5, with D possibly being TRBD1 (5 bases). The sequencing used PBMCs from blood, collected less than 22 months after vaccination. The sequence derives from a man between 50 and 75 years old who received an inactivated influenza vaccine. CDR3 sequence reads: CSVTKGINQPQHF. The DNA for the CDR3 is TGCAGTGTGACTAAGGGGATCAATCAGCCCCAGCATTTT.